These T cell receptor beta chains were read from a single sample in a study of T cell repertoires in cytomegalovirus infection. Their antigen targets remain unknown. Each CDR3 protein gets one entry after TCRdb re-called the reads with MiXCR. Among approximately 730,000 distinct CDR3 sequences, 29% were seen once, and the ten largest hold around 12%. The sequencing used cultured CD8+ T cells from PBMCs, collected from culture after CMV antigen stimulation. The receptors stem from a human donor in good health (CMV status not recorded). Some clones in this sample may be carry-over from other donors' samples. Each CDR3 is given without its conserved first and last residue. Size values are once, few and many counts, or a class for expanded clones, and some rows have none.

V: TRBV6-2/TRBV6-3
size: .
J: TRBJ2-3
CDR3: ASRGSGAITDTQY

V: TRBV24-1
size: .
J: TRBJ1-2
CDR3: ATSDSPGQGPNGYT

V: TRBV6-6
size: few
J: TRBJ2-7
CDR3: ASSGGRGTYEQY

V: TRBV6-1
size: .
J: TRBJ1-5
CDR3: ASREDGAGQPQH

V: TRBV7-6
size: .
J: TRBJ2-1
CDR3: ASSLVWLAGGYNEQF

V: TRBV7-9
size: .
J: TRBJ2-1
CDR3: ASSSSEGDEQF

V: TRBV18
size: few
J: TRBJ2-5
CDR3: ASSRGTLQETQY

V: TRBV2
size: few
J: TRBJ2-5
CDR3: ASREGGRETQY

V: TRBV27
size: .
J: TRBJ1-1
CDR3: ASRAGGNEAF

V: TRBV7-6
size: .
J: TRBJ2-1
CDR3: ASSLPTSGVDEQF

V: TRBV6-1
size: .
J: TRBJ1-2
CDR3: ASSLAPGSLGGYT

V: TRBV7-9
size: .
J: TRBJ1-1
CDR3: ASSPPWGRQAF

V: TRBV2
size: .
J: TRBJ2-1
CDR3: ASRGLAGDRSYNEQF

V: TRBV9
size: .
J: TRBJ2-6
CDR3: ASSLRQKPSGANVLT

V: TRBV4-1
size: .
J: TRBJ1-1
CDR3: ASSHAGEGTEAF

V: TRBV20-1
size: few
J: TRBJ2-1
CDR3: SARRRTGVYNEQF

V: TRBV7-9
size: many
J: TRBJ2-3
CDR3: ASSRERTGPTDTQY

V: TRBV27
size: .
J: TRBJ1-2
CDR3: ASSLYQGVGYT

V: TRBV14
size: .
J: TRBJ1-1
CDR3: ASSDQVTPSYPEAF

V: TRBV7-2
size: few
J: TRBJ1-5
CDR3: ASSFFGASNQPQH

V: TRBV10-3
size: few
J: TRBJ1-4
CDR3: AIKIGDYNEKLF

V: TRBV25-1
size: many
J: TRBJ1-1
CDR3: ASSEYYGGTEAF

V: TRBV12-3/TRBV12-4
size: .
J: TRBJ2-1
CDR3: ASTDRLIDHFSYNEQF

V: TRBV7-9
size: .
J: TRBJ2-1
CDR3: ASSLGRDPTYNEQF

V: TRBV9
size: .
J: TRBJ1-2
CDR3: ASSVGYT

V: TRBV27
size: .
J: TRBJ1-2
CDR3: ASSPPGYGYT

V: TRBV28
size: .
J: TRBJ2-3
CDR3: ASSFGLGPGLLPSTDTQY

V: TRBV27
size: .
J: TRBJ2-3
CDR3: ASSRPHSGGADTQY

V: TRBV2
size: .
J: TRBJ2-1
CDR3: ASSNSGSYNEQF

V: TRBV5-5
size: few
J: TRBJ1-5
CDR3: ASSLGGGTGTGFGNQPQH

V: TRBV7-9
size: .
J: TRBJ2-3
CDR3: ASSYGTSGGTASTDTQY

V: TRBV6-5
size: few
J: TRBJ2-7
CDR3: ASSYGASTPYEQY

V: TRBV6-8
size: few
J: TRBJ1-6
CDR3: ASSLGQPYNSPLH

V: TRBV7-2
size: few
J: TRBJ2-3
CDR3: ASSPPPGTSPTDTQY

V: TRBV7-6
size: many
J: TRBJ2-3
CDR3: ASSRPEGRTDTQY

V: TRBV7-6
size: many
J: TRBJ2-1
CDR3: ASSSATSGDRNEQF